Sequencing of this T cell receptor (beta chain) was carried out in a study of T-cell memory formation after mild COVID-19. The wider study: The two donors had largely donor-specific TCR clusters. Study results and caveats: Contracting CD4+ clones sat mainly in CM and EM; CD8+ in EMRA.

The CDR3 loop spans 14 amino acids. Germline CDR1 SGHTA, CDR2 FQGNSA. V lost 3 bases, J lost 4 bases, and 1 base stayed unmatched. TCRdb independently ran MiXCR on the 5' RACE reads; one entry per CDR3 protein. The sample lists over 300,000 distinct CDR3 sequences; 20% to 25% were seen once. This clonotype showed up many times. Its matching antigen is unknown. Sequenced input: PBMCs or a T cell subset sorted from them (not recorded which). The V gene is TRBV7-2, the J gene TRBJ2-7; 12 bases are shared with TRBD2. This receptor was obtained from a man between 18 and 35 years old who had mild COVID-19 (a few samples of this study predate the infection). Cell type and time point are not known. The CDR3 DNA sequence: TGTGCCAGCAGCTTGGGACTAGCGGGTTACGAGCAGTACTTC. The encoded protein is CASSLGLAGYEQYF.